Here is one T cell receptor beta chain with its context. What it binds is unknown. The junction had 10 bases not matched to a gene; V was cut back by 8 bases and J by 1 base. The germline gives CDR1 MGHDK, CDR2 SYGVNS. The CDR3 spans 15 residues. The data originate from a study of T cell responses to AZD1222 COVID-19 vaccine. Study results and limitations: No day 14 peak samples; only post-peak repertoires were characterized. Spike-wide coverage was observed for vaccine-associated CD4 TCRs, with dominant responses at 160-218 and 743-854. Clonal diversity may have been underestimated in mostly white British donors.

Sequenced by immunoSEQ multiplex PCR; TCRdb stores in-frame clones only, minus some. The data contain tens of thousands of clones, just over 85% of them seen just once; the ten biggest clones take up around 5.9%. The receptor was isolated from an adult in good health. The sequencing here drew on peripheral blood, taken on day 0 of AZD1222 vaccination. V gene TRBV25-1 combines with J gene TRBJ2-5; 7 nucleotides match TRBD2. The CDR3, as DNA: TGTGCCAGCGGGGGGGATCAGTCATTCCAAGAGACCCAGTACTTC. Translated: CASGGDQSFQETQYF.